Below are 30 T cell receptor beta chains sequenced from a single sample in a study of cytomegalovirus exposure and HLA in healthy donors. Primers: 60 Vbeta forward and 13 Jbeta reverse. Assay used: immunoSEQ multiplex PCR; TCRdb lists only in-frame clones, some missing. Among 130,000 to 150,000 clones listed, 65% to 85% were seen once. Sequencing input: PBMCs. Receptor source: a man younger than 30 in good health and CMV-seronegative.

The V and J genes are TRBV4-1 and TRBJ2-5, with a possible D match to TRBD1 (6 bases). The V gene's germline CDR1 is MGHRA and CDR2 YSYEKL. V dropped 3 bases and J dropped 4 bases, with 9 bases sitting between them. This CDR3 has 13 residues. The CDR3 DNA is TGCGCCAGCAGCCAGGGGGCGAGAGAGACCCAGTACTTC. Its protein is CASSQGARETQYF.

The chain uses TRBV19 and TRBJ1-2, with D maybe TRBD1 (6 bases). Trimming took 4 bases from V and 4 from J, leaving 13 bases between them. Germline V lookup: CDR1 LNHDA, CDR2 SQIVND (reference sequence). The CDR3 sequence is 14 residues long. This CDR3 reads CASSRGRQAYGYTF. The DNA for the CDR3 is TGTGCCAGTAGTAGGGGGCGGCAGGCCTATGGCTACACCTTC.

As regards this clone: This sample includes further DNA sequences coding for the same CDR3. The V and J genes are TRBV19 and TRBJ1-5; D is perhaps TRBD1 (5 bases). V was cut by 3 bases and J by 0 bases, with 9 bases left in between. Germline assignment: CDR1 LNHDA and CDR2 SQIVND (reference sequence). This CDR3 has 15 residues. The CDR3 nucleotides are TGTGCCAGTAGTATCTCGGGGGGTAGCAATCAGCCCCAGCATTTT. Amino acids: CASSISGGSNQPQHF. Variable domain in full (rest from reference TRBV19 and TRBJ1-5): DGGITQSPKYLFRKEGQNVTLSCEQNLNHDAMYWYRQDPGQGLRLIYYSQIVNDFQKGDIAEGYSVSREKKESFPLTVTSAQKNPTAFYLCASSISGGSNQPQHFGDGTRLSIL.

V is TRBV6-6 and J is TRBJ1-6; 8 nucleotides line up with TRBD1. This CDR3 has 15 amino acids. CDR1 and CDR2 from the germline V gene are MNHNY and SVGAGI (reference sequence). V lost 2 bases to trimming and J lost 7 bases; unmatched junction nucleotides: 4. Here the CDR3 reads CASSYRQGSNSPLHF. The CDR3 DNA is TGTGCCAGCAGTTACAGACAGGGGTCCAATTCACCCCTCCACTTT.

The DNA of the CDR3 is TGTGCCAGCACCGGGACAGGGGTGAGAGATGAGCAGTTCTTC. This encodes CASTGTGVRDEQFF. V and J are TRBV19 and TRBJ2-1, with TRBD1 matching over 10 bases. V dropped 9 bases and J dropped 8; count of bases not matched to a gene: 10. This CDR3 spans 14 amino acids. The germline V gene encodes CDR1 LNHDA and CDR2 SQIVND (reference sequence). Filled out from reference TRBV19 and TRBJ2-1, the complete variable domain reads DGGITQSPKYLFRKEGQNVTLSCEQNLNHDAMYWYRQDPGQGLRLIYYSQIVNDFQKGDIAEGYSVSREKKESFPLTVTSAQKNPTAFYLCASTGTGVRDEQFFGPGTRLTVL.

DNA for the CDR3: TGTGCCAGCAGTTTAGGACAGGTGAGCTCCTACGAGCAGTACTTC. Translating it yields CASSLGQVSSYEQYF. V gene TRBV27 combines with J gene TRBJ2-7; 7 positions agree with TRBD1. The CDR3 is made up of 15 amino acids. Looked up from germline, CDR1 is MNHEY and CDR2 is SMNVEV (reference sequence). Losses at the gene ends were 2 bases for V and 0 bases for J; bases not matched to a gene: 4.

The rearrangement links TRBV2 to TRBJ2-2; 14 bases are shared with TRBD2. Trimming removed 1 base from V and 7 bases from J; junction bases left unmatched: 8. This CDR3 comprises 18 residues. Germline CDR1 SNHLY, CDR2 FYNNEI. CDR3: CASSEGGLAGGKIGELFF. CDR3 sequence (DNA): TGTGCCAGCAGTGAAGGTGGACTAGCGGGGGGCAAAATCGGGGAGCTGTTTTTT.

This chain uses TRBV6-5 with TRBJ1-5, with D uncertain. The germline CDR1 and CDR2 sequences are MNHEY and SVGAGI. Deletions cut 8 bases from V and 6 bases from J, with 8 bases between. The CDR3 runs 11 residues. The CDR3 is CASGLGQPQHF. Written as DNA, the CDR3 is TGTGCCAGCGGTCTCGGTCAGCCCCAGCATTTT.

The chain combines TRBV4-1 with TRBJ2-5; a weak D match, TRBD2 (5 bases). V was pared by 0 bases and J by 2 bases, with 10 bases between. Germline CDR1 MGHRA, CDR2 YSYEKL. The CDR3 is made up of 15 amino acids. The CDR3 is CASSQDQRVQETQYF. In DNA, the CDR3 is TGCGCCAGCAGCCAAGATCAGAGGGTTCAAGAGACCCAGTACTTC.

V gene TRBV4-2 combines with J gene TRBJ1-1, with TRBD1 identical over 8 bases. The CDR3 is made up of 16 amino acids. J lost 0 bases, V lost 1 base, and 4 bases had no gene match. The germline V gene has CDR1 LGHNA and CDR2 YNFKEQ. The DNA of the CDR3 is TGTGCCAGCAGCCAAGCCGGGACAGGCATGAACACTGAAGCTTTCTTT. Its translation is CASSQAGTGMNTEAFF.

The V gene is TRBV25-1, the J gene TRBJ2-1; D might be TRBD1 (6 bases). Per germline, CDR1 MGHDK and CDR2 SYGVNS. Trimming took 6 bases from V and 10 from J, leaving 19 bases between them. The CDR3 is 14 amino acids. The CDR3 here is CASSSRTDTREQFF. The CDR3 nucleotides are TGTGCCAGCAGCTCGCGGACAGACACGCGGGAGCAGTTCTTC. Using reference TRBV25-1 and TRBJ2-1 for the parts outside the CDR3, the full variable domain is EADIYQTPRYLVIGTGKKITLECSQTMGHDKMYWYQQDPGMELHLIHYSYGVNSTEKGDLSSESTVSRIRTEHFPLTLESARPSHTSQYLCASSSRTDTREQFFGPGTRLTVL.

The chain links TRBV7-9 to TRBJ1-2; D call uncertain. There are 16 residues in the CDR3. Germline values: CDR1 SEHNR, CDR2 FQNEAQ (reference sequence). The ends were cut back, 5 bases at V and 1 base at J, with 17 bases in the middle. CDR3 residues: CASSRLRADYNYGYTF. The CDR3, as DNA: TGTGCCAGCAGCCGCCTCCGTGCGGATTATAACTATGGCTACACCTTC.

The rearrangement joins TRBV7-2 to TRBJ1-4, with 7 bases identical to TRBD1. The CDR3 spans 14 residues. The V and J ends lost 5 bases and 8 bases, in that order; junction bases with no gene match: 8. CDR1 is SGHTA, CDR2 FQGNSA, per germline. The CDR3 DNA sequence: TGTGCCAGCAGCCCCACGACAGGGAACGAAAAACTGTTTTTT. It codes for CASSPTTGNEKLFF.

Comment on this clone: A read error may produce the germline difference seen at one junction end. The chain links TRBV15 to TRBJ1-2, with D maybe TRBD1 (5 bases). The germline V gene has CDR1 LNHNV and CDR2 YYDKDF (reference sequence). The length of the CDR3 is 17 residues. In DNA form, the CDR3 reads TGTGCCACCGGCAGCAGAGATGTAGGACTAGGGACCGGTGGCTACACCTTC. Translation gives CATGSRDVGLGTGGYTF.

The chain recombines TRBV2 with TRBJ2-5, with 9 nucleotides matching TRBD1. The end of the DNA is better explained by TRBJ2-7, so the J call may be wrong. CDR3 length: 12 residues. From germline, CDR1 is SNHLY and CDR2 FYNNEI. The CDR3, as DNA: TGTGCCAGCCGGGACAGGGAAGTCGAGCAGTACTTC. The encoded protein is CASRDREVEQYF.

In its sample, this clone was seen once. The rearrangement uses TRBV7-8 and TRBJ1-2; 10 bases match TRBD1. The CDR3 totals 15 residues. Germline lookup yields CDR1 SGHVS and CDR2 FQNEAQ. The trim removed 4 bases at V and 5 bases at J, leaving 7 bases unmatched. CDR3 bases: TGTGCCAGCAGCTCCTCAGGGACAGGGGATTATGGCTACACCTTC. Its protein is CASSSSGTGDYGYTF.

This chain joins TRBV9 and TRBJ1-1; 8 nucleotides line up with TRBD1. This CDR3 has 15 amino acids. The germline gives CDR1 SGDLS, CDR2 YYNGEE. Germline trimming cut 4 bases from V and 4 bases from J; bases unmatched to any gene: 9. CDR3 amino acids: CASSPTGQGGTEAFF. CDR3 nucleotides: TGTGCCAGCAGCCCCACAGGACAGGGAGGCACTGAAGCTTTCTTT.

The chain has TRBV2 and TRBJ2-4; 9 positions match TRBD2. Germline V gene sequence: CDR1 SNHLY, CDR2 FYNNEI. The CDR3 extends over 15 amino acids. The junction had 8 bases not matched to a gene; V was cut back by 6 bases and J by 5 bases. The CDR3 sequence: CASSPTSGPQNIQYF. The CDR3 bases are TGTGCCAGCAGCCCGACTAGCGGCCCACAAAACATTCAGTACTTC.

The rearrangement joins TRBV5-1 to TRBJ1-5; possibly TRBD1 for D (6 bases). CDR1 is SGHRS and CDR2 is YFSETQ in the germline V gene. Trimming stripped 2 bases from V and 7 bases from J, with 13 bases between. The CDR3 has 14 residues. The CDR3 protein is CASSLQGPGQPQHF. The CDR3 DNA reads TGCGCCAGCAGCTTACAGGGACCGGGACAGCCCCAGCATTTT.

The chain joins TRBV27 to TRBJ2-7, with D tentatively TRBD1 (6 bases). Germline values: CDR1 MNHEY, CDR2 SMNVEV (reference sequence). CDR3 size: 14 residues. With 4 bases removed from V and 4 bases from J, the gap between germline ends came to 14 bases. This chain's CDR3 is CASSSTGQGYEQYF. Here the CDR3 DNA reads TGTGCCAGCAGTTCTACGGGACAAGGATACGAGCAGTACTTC.

V is TRBV4-3 and J is TRBJ1-1; possible D gene TRBD1, 5 bases. The germline V gene encodes CDR1 LGHNA and CDR2 YSLEER. Trimming took 4 bases from V and 0 from J, leaving 15 bases between them. This CDR3 region has 16 residues. The DNA for the CDR3 is TGCGCCAGCAGCCTTTGGGGGGGAGGAATGAACACTGAAGCTTTCTTT. This translates into CASSLWGGGMNTEAFF.

In its sample, this clone was seen a few times. The chain joins TRBV28 to TRBJ1-5, with D unclear. Germline V gene lookup returns CDR1 MDHEN and CDR2 SYDVKM. V gave up 3 bases and J gave up 5 bases, with 5 bases separating them. This CDR3 contains 12 residues. CDR3 region: CASSFSDQPQHF. The CDR3 DNA reads as TGTGCCAGCAGTTTTTCGGATCAGCCCCAGCATTTT.

This CDR3 is CASSQLAGGDNEQFF. Here the CDR3 DNA reads TGTGCCAGCAGTCAACTAGCGGGGGGAGACAATGAGCAGTTCTTC. This chain uses TRBV7-6 with TRBJ2-1, with 12 bases lining up with TRBD2. The CDR3 has 15 residues. Germline CDR1 is SGHVS and CDR2 is FNYEAQ. The ends lost 6 bases at V and 5 bases at J; junction bases unmatched: 5. Full variable domain (remainder filled in from reference TRBV7-6 and TRBJ2-1): GAGVSQSPRYKVTKRGQDVALRCDPISGHVSLYWYRQALGQGPEFLTYFNYEAQQDKSGLPNDRFSAERPEGSISTLTIQRTEQRDSAMYRCASSQLAGGDNEQFFGPGTRLTVL.

In DNA form, the CDR3 reads TGTGCCAGCAGGTACCGGGACAGGATTCAGCCCCAGCATTTT. Amino acid sequence: CASRYRDRIQPQHF. The chain combines TRBV2 with TRBJ1-5; 8 bases line up with TRBD1. The CDR3 has 14 residues. The germline V gene has CDR1 SNHLY and CDR2 FYNNEI. Trimming cost V 6 bases and J 6 bases; bases outside gene matches: 7. The variable domain in full, with the rest retrieved from reference TRBV2 and TRBJ1-5, is EPEVTQTPSHQVTQMGQEVILRCVPISNHLYFYWYRQILGQKVEFLVSFYNNEISEKSEIFDDQFSVERPDGSNFTLKIRSTKLEDSAMYFCASRYRDRIQPQHFGDGTRLSIL.

The chain employs TRBV29-1 and TRBJ2-3; the D is unclear. V lost 4 bases to trimming and J lost 0 bases, with 11 bases between them. The CDR3 is 14 amino acids. Germline-derived CDR1 and CDR2 are SQVTM and ANQGSEA. The CDR3 DNA reads as TGCAGCGTTGGAGGATTACCTAGCACAGATACGCAGTATTTT. Translated, it gives CSVGGLPSTDTQYF.

This chain connects TRBV6-5 to TRBJ1-3; D may be TRBD1 (5 bases). The CDR3 totals 14 residues. Trimming stripped 6 bases from V and 4 bases from J, with 13 bases between. The germline gives CDR1 MNHEY, CDR2 SVGAGI. The CDR3 loop reads CASSLRVDGNTIYF. The DNA for the CDR3 is TGTGCCAGCAGCCTCAGGGTGGACGGAAACACCATATATTTT.

The chain employs TRBV18 and TRBJ1-2; D gene uncertain. With 2 bases removed from V and 5 bases from J, the gap between germline ends came to 15 bases. Per germline, CDR1 KGHSH and CDR2 LQKENI. The CDR3 consists of 15 residues. CDR3 nucleotides: TGTGCCAGCTCACCATTATCACAGCCTATTTATGGCTACACCTTC. Translated: CASSPLSQPIYGYTF.

This clone has more than one count but fewer than ten. The chain has TRBV4-1 and TRBJ2-5, with D uncertain. The CDR3 is made up of 13 amino acids. Germline CDR1 and CDR2: MGHRA and YSYEKL. Trimming took 4 bases from V and 4 from J, leaving 10 bases between them. The CDR3 DNA sequence: TGCGCCAGCAGCCGCGGTCCACGAGAGACCCAGTACTTC. This encodes CASSRGPRETQYF.

This clone has just one count. The chain employs TRBV27 and TRBJ1-2; 8 bases agree with TRBD1. Germline values: CDR1 MNHEY, CDR2 SMNVEV (reference sequence). V gave up 6 bases and J gave up 1 base; unmatched junction bases: 13. This CDR3 spans 17 amino acids. CDR3 coding DNA: TGTGCCAGCAGAACACAGGGGGTGAGATCCAATAACTATGGCTACACCTTC. It yields the protein CASRTQGVRSNNYGYTF.

The table lists this clone with a count of one. One end of the junction is discordant with germline, which a read error may explain. This CDR3 is also generated by other DNA sequences in the sample. The V call is TRBV9, the J call TRBJ1-2; 9 bases map to TRBD1. CDR1 and CDR2 from the germline V gene are SGDLS and YYNGEE. CDR3 length: 14 amino acids. CDR3 amino acids: CASSVGGTGNGYTF. CDR3 nucleotide sequence: TGTGCCAGCAGTGTAGGTGGGACAGGGAATGGCTACACCTTC.